Listed here is a single TCR beta chain. Per germline, CDR1 GTSNPN and CDR2 SVGIG (reference sequence). Trimming cost V 3 bases and J 4 bases; bases outside gene matches: 17. The CDR3 runs 18 residues. The table came from immunoSEQ multiplex PCR; TCRdb's copy has only in-frame clones and leaves some out. The data show tens of thousands of clones, with roughly 90% seen just once and 4% to 5% held by the top ten. The data were obtained in a study of technical replicates of blood from a handful of donors. The receptor was isolated from a human donor in good health. Some clones in this sample may be carry-over from other donors' samples. The chain combines TRBV30 with TRBJ1-5, with 8 bases identical to TRBD1. Specimen: PBMCs. The CDR3 loop is CAWSDLKPGQGDNQPQHF. The CDR3, as DNA: TGTGCCTGGAGCGATCTAAAGCCCGGACAGGGAGATAATCAGCCCCAGCATTTT. The entire variable domain, with the rest obtained from reference TRBV30 and TRBJ1-5, is as follows: SQTIHQWPATLVQPVGSPLSLECTVEGTSNPNLYWYRQAAGRGLQLLFYSVGIGQISSEVPQNLSASRPQDRQFILSSKKLLLSDSGFYLCAWSDLKPGQGDNQPQHFGDGTRLSIL.